These T cell receptor beta chains were read from a single sample in a study of blood T cell repertoires in COVID-19. Data came from immunoSEQ multiplex PCR; TCRdb stores just in-frame clones and leaves some out. Among 200,000 to 300,000 clones listed, over 75% were seen once. The specimen sequenced was peripheral blood. The receptors here all came from a human donor in a cohort sampled during active COVID-19. CDR3s include the opening cysteine and the closing phenylalanine or tryptophan. Each record gives: V gene, D gene, J gene, clone size, CDR3 DNA, CDR3 protein. D genes are given only for firm matches. Size tells how often a clone was seen (once, few, many) or the class of an expanded clone, and some rows leave it out.

TRBV19	-	TRBJ1-1	-	TGTGCCAGCTACAGGCCCACCACTGAAGCTTTCTTT	CASYRPTTEAFF
TRBV18	-	TRBJ1-1	-	TGTGCCAGCTCAGGCGGGATGAACACTGAAGCTTTCTTT	CASSGGMNTEAFF
TRBV11-2	TRBD2	TRBJ2-7	-	TGTGCCAGCAGCTTAGATCGGCGAAATAGCGGGGGGGCCCAATCCTACGAGCAGTACTTC	CASSLDRRNSGGAQSYEQYF
TRBV9	-	TRBJ2-3	once	TGTGCCAGCAGCCCTTTTACAGATACGCAGTATTTT	CASSPFTDTQYF
TRBV4-1	TRBD2	TRBJ2-7	-	TGCGCCAGCAGCCGCCTGGGACTAGCGGGGTCAACCTACGAGCAGTACTTC	CASSRLGLAGSTYEQYF
TRBV3-1/TRBV3-2	-	TRBJ2-5	-	TGTGCCAGCAGTGACAAATCTCAGGTCTGGGAGACCCAGTACTTC	CASSDKSQVWETQYF
TRBV28	-	TRBJ2-7	-	TGTGCCAGCAGTTTGGTATCGGCCACAAGATCGAGGTTCACCTACGAGCAGTACTTC	CASSLVSATRSRFTYEQYF
TRBV7-8	TRBD1	TRBJ1-2	-	TGTGCCAGCAGGAGGGGGACAGGTCATATGGATGGCTACACCTTC	CASRRGTGHMDGYTF
TRBV12-3/TRBV12-4	TRBD1	TRBJ1-2	-	TGTGCCAGCAGTAAGGGACAGGGGTATGGCTACACCTTC	CASSKGQGYGYTF
TRBV18	TRBD1	TRBJ2-7	-	TGTGCCAGCTCACCCGACAGGGGATCGTACGAGCAGTACTTC	CASSPDRGSYEQYF
TRBV15	-	TRBJ2-7	-	TGTGCCACCAGCCCCCAGAGGGGGGGCTCGTACGAGCAGTACTTC	CATSPQRGGSYEQYF
TRBV28	-	TRBJ1-6	-	TGTGCCAGCAGTTTATACCCCTCTATCGGTAAACCCCTCCACTTT	CASSLYPSIGKPLHF
TRBV2	TRBD2	TRBJ2-7	-	TGTGCCAGCATGGACCCTCGCGGGGGGCAGTACGAGCAGTACTTC	CASMDPRGGQYEQYF
TRBV19	TRBD1	TRBJ1-2	-	TGTGCCAGTAGTTTCGGTCGGGACAGGGTAGGAAGAGGGGGCTACACCTTC	CASSFGRDRVGRGGYTF
TRBV19	TRBD2	TRBJ2-7	-	TGTGCCAGTAGTATCGCCCTCGGACTAGCCGCCGGCGAGCAGTACTTC	CASSIALGLAAGEQYF
TRBV6-2/TRBV6-3	-	TRBJ1-2	-	TGTGCCAGCAGTTACTCGACAGCACGTTGGTACACCTTC	CASSYSTARWYTF
TRBV6-5	-	TRBJ1-2	-	TGTGCCAGCAACCCCGGGGTCGGGGGGGCGCGTGGCTACACCTTC	CASNPGVGGARGYTF
TRBV25-1	TRBD2	TRBJ2-5	-	TGTGCCAGCAGTGAATTGAGGGGTTCTAGCGGGAGTCAAGAGACCCAGTACTTC	CASSELRGSSGSQETQYF
TRBV5-4	-	TRBJ1-2	-	TGTGCCAGCAGCTTGGGGGCGGGGACCCCTAACTATGGCTACACCTTC	CASSLGAGTPNYGYTF
TRBV2	-	TRBJ1-1	few	TGTGCCAGCAGTACACGGGGTCGTACTGAAGCTTTCTTT	CASSTRGRTEAFF
TRBV18	-	TRBJ2-3	-	TGTGCCAGCTCAGCCCTAGATGGGGGCGCGGATACGCAGTATTTT	CASSALDGGADTQYF
TRBV9	-	TRBJ1-2	-	TGTGCCAGCAGCGTAGGACTGGGAGCTAACTATGGCTACACCTTC	CASSVGLGANYGYTF
TRBV4-2	TRBD1	TRBJ1-4	few	TGTGCCAGCAGCCAAGATCTCGGACAGGGGTATGAAAAACTGTTTTTT	CASSQDLGQGYEKLFF
TRBV5-1	TRBD2	TRBJ2-5	-	TGCGCCAGCAGCCCGCAGGGACTAGCGACTACGGAGACCCAGTACTTC	CASSPQGLATTETQYF
TRBV11-1	-	TRBJ2-7	-	TGTGCCAGCAGCTTACAGAGGAGCTCCTACGAGCAGTACTTC	CASSLQRSSYEQYF
TRBV28	TRBD1	TRBJ2-7	-	TGTGCCAGCAGTTTCCGCGACAGGGAGAATGTCTACGAGCAGTACTTC	CASSFRDRENVYEQYF
TRBV28	TRBD2	TRBJ2-3	-	TGTGCCAGCAGCACACTCGACCTAGCGGGGGGGCGGGCAGATACGCAGTATTTT	CASSTLDLAGGRADTQYF